Listed below are T cell receptor beta chains from one sample, sequenced in a study of Tregs in tolerant kidney transplant recipients. The repertoire was sequenced with immunoSEQ multiplex PCR; TCRdb's copy has only in-frame clones and lacks some. This table has about 110,000 clones, around 90% appearing once. Here the sequenced sample was CD4+ T cells from blood, taken before the transplant. All receptors derive from a human donor who received a combined kidney and bone marrow transplant. Both conserved end residues are part of each CDR3. The D gene is left open where the match is weak. Not all rows give a size; the values are once, few, many and, for expanded clones, a class.

>TRBD2|NA|TRBJ2-1|TRBV5-1
TGCGCCAGCAGCTTTACTAGCGGGCCATACAATGAGCAGTTCTTC
CASSFTSGPYNEQFF
>NA|NA|TRBJ1-5|TRBV5-1
TGCGCCAGCAGCTTGACGGCGGGGGGCAATCAGCCCCAGCATTTT
CASSLTAGGNQPQHF
>TRBD1|NA|TRBJ1-2|TRBV14
TGTGCCAGCAGCCAAGTTCACAGGGGTGGCTACACCTTC
CASSQVHRGGYTF
>NA|NA|TRBJ1-1|TRBV7-6
TGTGCCAGCAGCCCGATGGCCGGGGTGGCTTTCTTT
CASSPMAGVAFF
>NA|NA|TRBJ1-2|TRBV7-2
TGTGCCAGCAGCCCTAGATCACCGGGCTACACCTTC
CASSPRSPGYTF
>NA|NA|TRBJ2-5|TRBV7-9
TGTGCCAGCAGCTTAGGTTACAGGGACGAGACCCAGTACTTC
CASSLGYRDETQYF
>NA|NA|TRBJ2-7|TRBV5-1
TGCGCCAGCAGCTTGGTCGGGTATAGCAAGCAGTACTTC
CASSLVGYSKQYF
>TRBD2|NA|TRBJ2-1|TRBV2
TGTGCCAGCAGGGAACTAGCGGGGGGGCATAATGAGCAGTTCTTC
CASRELAGGHNEQFF
>NA|NA|TRBJ2-5|TRBV5-5
TGTGCCAGCAGCCCGGAACAGAAAGGGGCACAAGGGGAGACCCAGTACTTC
CASSPEQKGAQGETQYF
>TRBD1|NA|TRBJ1-6|TRBV6-5
TGTGCCAGCATCCCAGACAGGGCTGTAGGTTCACCCCTCCACTTT
CASIPDRAVGSPLHF
>NA|NA|TRBJ1-1|TRBV2
TGTGCCAGCAGTAAGGAGGGGGGGGGCACTGAAGCTTTCTTT
CASSKEGGGTEAFF
>NA|NA|TRBJ1-4|TRBV20-1
TGCAGTGCCCGGGTTGGTGAAAAACTGTTTTTT
CSARVGEKLFF
>NA|NA|TRBJ2-1|TRBV19
TGTGCCAGTAGTATAGCCAGGTTCGGTGAGCAGTTCTTC
CASSIARFGEQFF
>TRBD1|NA|TRBJ1-2|TRBV30
TGTGCCTGGAGTCGACAGGGTCGGGGCTATGGCTACACCTTC
CAWSRQGRGYGYTF
>TRBD1|NA|TRBJ2-7|TRBV10-3
TGTGCCATCAGTGAAAGACAGGGGGCCTACGAGCAGTACTTC
CAISERQGAYEQYF
>NA|NA|TRBJ2-6|TRBV19
TGTGCCAGTAGTATAAGGCCAGGGTCGGCGAGTGGGGCCAACGTCCTGACTTTC
CASSIRPGSASGANVLTF
>TRBD1|NA|TRBJ1-2|TRBV19
TGTGCCAGTAGTATCCAGACAGGGAACTATGGCTACACCTTC
CASSIQTGNYGYTF
>TRBD1|NA|TRBJ2-5|TRBV5-1
TGCGCCAGCAGCGACGGACAGGGAGAACAAGAGACCCAGTACTTC
CASSDGQGEQETQYF
>NA|NA|TRBJ2-1|TRBV7-9
TGTGCCAGCACCATTCCCCCCTACAATGAGCAGTTCTTC
CASTIPPYNEQFF
>NA|NA|TRBJ2-5|TRBV4-1
TGCGCCAGCAGCCAAGCCGGCCGGCGGGGACAAGAGACCCAGTACTTC
CASSQAGRRGQETQYF
>TRBD1|NA|TRBJ1-3|TRBV15
TGTGCCACCAGCAGAGCCCCGGGACAGGGAAACACCATATATTTT
CATSRAPGQGNTIYF
>TRBD1|NA|TRBJ1-2|TRBV4-3
TGCGCCAGCAGCCAAGATGGGACAGGGGACTATGGCTACACCTTC
CASSQDGTGDYGYTF
>TRBD1|once|TRBJ2-2|TRBV5-4
TGTGCCAGCAGCTTGACGGGACAGACGAACACCGGGGAGCTGTTTTTT
CASSLTGQTNTGELFF
>NA|NA|TRBJ2-4|TRBV5-6
TGTGCCAGCAGCTTAAGAGGGAATCTAGCCAAAAACATTCAGTACTTC
CASSLRGNLAKNIQYF
>NA|NA|TRBJ2-1|TRBV5-4
TGTGCCAGCAGCTCCAGGGGGGCTCTCTCCTACAATGAGCAGTTCTTC
CASSSRGALSYNEQFF
>NA|NA|TRBJ1-1|TRBV11-2
TGTGCCAGCAGCCCCCGTCCGGACACTGAAGCTTTCTTT
CASSPRPDTEAFF
>NA|NA|TRBJ2-2|TRBV6-5
TGTGCCAGCAGTTTCAGGGGCACCGGGGAGCTGTTTTTT
CASSFRGTGELFF
>TRBD1|NA|TRBJ1-1|TRBV7-9
TGTGCCAGCAGCTTATGGACAGGGGGCGCTAGGGTCACTGAAGCTTTCTTT
CASSLWTGGARVTEAFF
>TRBD2|once|TRBJ2-3|TRBV28
TGTGCCAGCAGTTCATCATGGACTAGCGGGAGGCCAGGCCCCACAGATACGCAGTATTTT
CASSSSWTSGRPGPTDTQYF
>NA|NA|TRBJ2-3|TRBV4-3
TGCGCCAGCAGCCCCTCGGGGGTCTTCCCTGGCACAGATACGCAGTATTTT
CASSPSGVFPGTDTQYF
>NA|NA|TRBJ1-6|TRBV13
TGTGCCAGCAGCTACGGGGGGGCGAAGGATAATTCACCCCTCCACTTT
CASSYGGAKDNSPLHF
>NA|NA|TRBJ1-2|TRBV6-6
TGTGCCAGCAGCGGGAACGGGGTCGGCTACACCTTC
CASSGNGVGYTF
>NA|NA|TRBJ2-1|TRBV29-1
TGCAGCGTTGAGGGTACAGGGGGGGGCAATGAGCAGTTCTTC
CSVEGTGGGNEQFF
>TRBD2|NA|TRBJ2-1|TRBV7-2
TGTGCCAGCAGCTTTACTAGCGGGATTTACAATGAGCAGTTCTTC
CASSFTSGIYNEQFF
>NA|NA|TRBJ1-4|TRBV5-1
TGCGCCAGCAGCTTACAGGGTTCTGATGAAAAACTGTTTTTT
CASSLQGSDEKLFF
>TRBD1|NA|TRBJ2-6|TRBV7-9
TGTGCCAGCAGTTCCGGGGCAGGGGGCGCTGGGGCCAACGTCCTGACTTTC
CASSSGAGGAGANVLTF
>TRBD2|few|TRBJ2-4|TRBV19
TGTGCCAGTAGTATAGGTGACAGCGGGACCGGTGGCATTCAGTACTTC
CASSIGDSGTGGIQYF
>TRBD1|few|TRBJ1-3|TRBV4-1
TGCGCCAGCAGCCTACCAGGGGGGTCAATATATTTT
CASSLPGGSIYF
>NA|few|TRBJ2-2|TRBV9
TGTGCCAGCAGCGGAAATAGCCCCTGGGTGGCCGGGGAGCTGTTTTTT
CASSGNSPWVAGELFF
>NA|NA|TRBJ1-2|TRBV5-1
TGCGCCAGCACCCTTGGGGGGGGGCGCCGCACGTACTATGGCTACACCTTC
CASTLGGGRRTYYGYTF
>NA|NA|TRBJ1-3|TRBV19
TGTGCCACGGCCGAGGCCCGTAAGGGAAACACCATATATTTT
CATAEARKGNTIYF
>TRBD2|NA|TRBJ2-2|TRBV5-4
TGTGCCAGCAGCTTGCGGGAGGGTCGGGCCGGGGAGCTGTTTTTT
CASSLREGRAGELFF
>NA|NA|TRBJ1-2|TRBV7-8
TGTGCCAGCAGCTTAACAGGGCATGGCTACACCTTC
CASSLTGHGYTF
>TRBD2|NA|TRBJ2-1|TRBV5-1
TGCGCCAGCAGCTCACCACTGACTAGCGGGAGTGAGCAGTTCTTC
CASSSPLTSGSEQFF
>NA|NA|TRBJ2-1|TRBV5-6
TGTGCCAGCAGCTTGGGCCAGACGGCGGGTGAGCAGTTCTTC
CASSLGQTAGEQFF
>TRBD1|NA|TRBJ1-5|TRBV5-6
TGTGCCAGCAGCTTCGGACAGGTCTTGAATCAGCCCCAGCATTTT
CASSFGQVLNQPQHF
>NA|NA|TRBJ1-2|TRBV2
TGTGCCAGCAGCCGGACACCGAGTAACTCTAACTATGGCTACACCTTC
CASSRTPSNSNYGYTF
>NA|NA|TRBJ2-1|TRBV13
TGTGCCAGCAGGCAAGCATCGAAGAACGGTGAGCAGTTCTTC
CASRQASKNGEQFF
>NA|NA|TRBJ1-1|TRBV5-8
TGTGCCAGCAGCTTGTTCGTTAACTTAGGGGGAGCTGAAGCTTTCTTT
CASSLFVNLGGAEAFF
>NA|once|TRBJ1-1|TRBV11-2
TGTGCCAGCAGCCAGCAAGGGGGTACTGAAGCTTTCTTT
CASSQQGGTEAFF